The clone carrying this T cell receptor beta chain was seen just once. This same CDR3 is encoded by further DNA sequences in the sample. The data were taken from a study of shared clonotypes between healthy human individuals. Naive CD8 cells lacked CD45RO and underwent positive selection for CCR7, leaving out terminally differentiated effector memory CD45RA+ cells. An even split of each subset's genomic DNA across several immunoSEQ plates was performed. In the original workflow: For the immunoSEQ data, sequences were junction-only without quality scores, so filtering differed. Measured with immunoSEQ multiplex PCR; TCRdb has only the in-frame clones, and not every one. That table gives V, J and clone size, and the DNA gave D and trimming. The sample lists roughly 2,000,000 clones, roughly 95% occurring once. This CDR3 is built from 12 residues. V was trimmed by 2 bases and J by 5 bases, leaving 7 bases between them. Germline V gene data show CDR1 as SGHDT and CDR2 as YYEEEE.

This receptor was obtained from a man aged 18 to 30 in good health. Some clones in this sample may be carry-over from other donors' samples. The sequenced material came from naive CD8+ T cells from PBMCs. This chain links TRBV5-6 with TRBJ1-1; D is unclear. Written as DNA, the CDR3 is TGTGCCAGCAGCTTAGGGATTACTGAAGCTTTCTTT. Amino acids: CASSLGITEAFF.